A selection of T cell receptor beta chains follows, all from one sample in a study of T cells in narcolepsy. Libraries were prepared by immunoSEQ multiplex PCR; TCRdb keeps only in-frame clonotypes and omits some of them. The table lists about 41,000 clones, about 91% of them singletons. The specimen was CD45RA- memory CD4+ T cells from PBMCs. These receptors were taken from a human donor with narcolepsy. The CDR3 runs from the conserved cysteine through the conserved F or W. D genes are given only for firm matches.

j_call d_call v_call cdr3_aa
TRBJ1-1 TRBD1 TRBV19 CASSRGTGMRNTEAFF
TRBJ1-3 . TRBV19 CASREVVRSGNTIYF
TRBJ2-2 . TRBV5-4 CASTPKGGENTGELFF
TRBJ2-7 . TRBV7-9 CASSLGRVGGEQYF
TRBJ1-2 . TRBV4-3 CASSQDGRSYGYTF
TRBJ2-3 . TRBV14 CASSQWGSSTDTQYF
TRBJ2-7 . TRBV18 CASAGGQSYEQYF
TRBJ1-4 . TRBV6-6 CASRDFQKQKLFF
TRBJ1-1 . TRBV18 CASSPIPGAFF
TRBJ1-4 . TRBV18 CASSPPAGVDEKLFF
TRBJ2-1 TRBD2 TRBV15 CATSSSGGDNEQFF
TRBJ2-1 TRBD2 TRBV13 CASSFPSGGVYNEQFF
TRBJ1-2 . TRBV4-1 CASSQAAGWAGYTF
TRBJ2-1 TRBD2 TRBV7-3 CASSSPSRGLAESSYNEQFF
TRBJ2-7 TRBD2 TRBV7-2 CASSPSGGSYEQYF
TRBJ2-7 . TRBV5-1 CASSSRGNGGEQYF
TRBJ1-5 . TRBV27 CASSFLGGNNQPQHF
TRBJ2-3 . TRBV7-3 CASSSRLGGVDTQYF
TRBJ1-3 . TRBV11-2 CASSLERDRVSGNTIYF
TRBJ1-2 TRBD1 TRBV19 CASSIDRGYGYTF
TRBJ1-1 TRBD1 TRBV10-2 CASTRGEGTEAFF
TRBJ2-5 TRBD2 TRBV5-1 CASSSLAGEETQYF
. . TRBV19 CASSPGSYEQYF
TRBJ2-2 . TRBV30 CAWSVGLTGELFF
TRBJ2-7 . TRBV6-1 CASSDLERWAPSF
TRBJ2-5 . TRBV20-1 CSARQQETQYF
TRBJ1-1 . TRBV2 CASSADGALEAFF
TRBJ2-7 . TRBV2 CASSEGGNLEQYF
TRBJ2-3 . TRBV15 CAPGVAGRTDTQYF
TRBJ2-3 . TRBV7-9 CASSRRSTGSTDTQYF
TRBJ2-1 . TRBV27 CASSLTAIRENEQFF
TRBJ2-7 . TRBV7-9 CASSPPGPPFKEQYF
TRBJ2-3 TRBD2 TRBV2 CASRRLAVNTDTQYF
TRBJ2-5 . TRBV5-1 CASSSGRLGIQETQYF
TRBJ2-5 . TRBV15 CATRTGEYQETQYF
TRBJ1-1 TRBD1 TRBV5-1 CATKQGADTEAFF
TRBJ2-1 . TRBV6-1 CASSERPTVGVPEQFF
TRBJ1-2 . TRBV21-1 CASTGTDYGYTF
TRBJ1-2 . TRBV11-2 CASSAKAGYGYTF
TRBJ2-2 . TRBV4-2 CASSHSGTANTGELFF
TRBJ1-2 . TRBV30 CAWSVWINYGYTF
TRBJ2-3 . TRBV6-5 CASRHSTDTQYF
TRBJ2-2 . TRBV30 CAWRATAGTGELFF
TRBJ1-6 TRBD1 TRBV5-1 CASSPTGGLDSPLHF
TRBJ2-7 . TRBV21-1 CASSKGGTDSYEQYF
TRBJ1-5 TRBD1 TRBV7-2 CASSLDRGRNQPQHF
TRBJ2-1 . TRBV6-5 CASATWGGRDEQFF
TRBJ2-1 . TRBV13 CASSPGYEQFF
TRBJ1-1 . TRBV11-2 CASSYTGGNTEAFF
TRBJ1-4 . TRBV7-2 CASSSFPGSRSEKLFF